Reported below is one T cell receptor beta chain. The length of the CDR3 is 14 residues. Germline V gene lookup returns CDR1 SGHTA and CDR2 FQGNSA. This specimen comes from a study of monozygotic twins with inflammatory bowel disease. Reanalyzing the 5' RACE reads, TCRdb keeps one entry per CDR3 protein, without DNA. This table lists about 440,000 distinct CDR3 sequences. The specimen sequenced was blood. This sequence joins TRBV7-2 and TRBJ1-4; TCRdb's D gene call, TRBD1, goes unchecked for lack of DNA. The receptor's source is a human donor with ulcerative colitis or Crohn's disease, or a healthy co-twin of an affected twin (not recorded which). Here the CDR3 reads CASSGDAGGEKLFF.